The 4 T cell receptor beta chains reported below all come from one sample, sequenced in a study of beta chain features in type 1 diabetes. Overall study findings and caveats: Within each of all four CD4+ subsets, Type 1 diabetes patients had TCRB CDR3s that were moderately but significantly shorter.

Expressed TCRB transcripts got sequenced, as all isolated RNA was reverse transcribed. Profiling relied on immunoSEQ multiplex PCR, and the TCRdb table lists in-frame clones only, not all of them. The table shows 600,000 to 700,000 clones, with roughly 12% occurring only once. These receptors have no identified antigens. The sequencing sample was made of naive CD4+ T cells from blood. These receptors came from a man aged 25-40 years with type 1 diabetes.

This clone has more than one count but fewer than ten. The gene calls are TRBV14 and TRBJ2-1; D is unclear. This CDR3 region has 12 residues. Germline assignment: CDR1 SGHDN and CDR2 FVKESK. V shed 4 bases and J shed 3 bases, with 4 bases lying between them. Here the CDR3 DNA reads TGTGCCAGCAGCCTTAACTACAATGAGCAGTTCTTC. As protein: CASSLNYNEQFF.

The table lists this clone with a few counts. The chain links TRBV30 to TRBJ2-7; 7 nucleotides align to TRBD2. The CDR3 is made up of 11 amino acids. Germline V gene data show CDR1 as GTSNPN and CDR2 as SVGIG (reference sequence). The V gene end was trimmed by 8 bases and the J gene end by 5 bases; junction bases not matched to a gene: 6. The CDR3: CASGVGNEQYF. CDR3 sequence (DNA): TGTGCCAGCGGGGTAGGGAACGAGCAGTACTTC. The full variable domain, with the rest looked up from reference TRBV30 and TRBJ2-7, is SQTIHQWPATLVQPVGSPLSLECTVEGTSNPNLYWYRQAAGRGLQLLFYSVGIGQISSEVPQNLSASRPQDRQFILSSKKLLLSDSGFYLCASGVGNEQYFGPGTRLTVT.

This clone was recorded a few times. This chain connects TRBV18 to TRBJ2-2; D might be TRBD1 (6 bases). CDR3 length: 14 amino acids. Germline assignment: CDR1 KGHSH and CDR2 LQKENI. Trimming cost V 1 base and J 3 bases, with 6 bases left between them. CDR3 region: CASSPQGDTGELFF. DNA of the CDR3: TGTGCCAGCTCACCACAGGGGGACACCGGGGAGCTGTTTTTT.

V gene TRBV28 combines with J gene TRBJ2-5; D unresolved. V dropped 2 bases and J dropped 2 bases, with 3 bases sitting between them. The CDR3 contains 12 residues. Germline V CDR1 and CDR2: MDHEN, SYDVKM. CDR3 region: CASSLIQETQYF. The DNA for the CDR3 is TGTGCCAGCAGTTTAATACAAGAGACCCAGTACTTC.